A single sample gave rise to the 20 T cell receptor beta chains below, sequenced in a study of early T cells in non-severe SARS-CoV-2 infection. MiXCR, run by TCRdb on the 5' RACE reads, gives a single entry per CDR3 protein. Here the sample spans nearly 45,000 distinct CDR3 sequences, more than 9% being singletons. Sequencing was carried out using whole blood. The source of these receptors is an adult who was a healthcare worker with PCR-confirmed SARS-CoV-2 infection or an uninfected control (not recorded which).

This clonotype was found a few times. The CDR3 coding sequence is TGTGCCAGCAGTTACGCGGGACTCCAAAATTGGGGTGAAGCTTTCTTT. It is translated as CASSYAGLQNWGEAFF. The rearrangement uses TRBV6-5 and TRBJ1-1, with a possible D match to TRBD1 (5 bases). This CDR3 is 16 amino acids long. Trimming took 2 bases from V and 7 from J, leaving 20 bases between them. Germline V gene data show CDR1 as MNHEY and CDR2 as SVGAGI.

Many counts were recorded for this clonotype. The CDR3 DNA is TGTGCCAGCAGCCTAGCGGGAGCCTACGAGCAGTACTTC. Its protein product is CASSLAGAYEQYF. The chain joins TRBV28 to TRBJ2-7, with TRBD2 matching over 10 bases. Germline V gives CDR1 MDHEN, CDR2 SYDVKM. The CDR3 consists of 13 residues. V gave up 6 bases and J gave up 2 bases; unmatched junction bases: 1.

The table lists this clonotype with many counts. The chain recombines TRBV18 with TRBJ1-4; no reliable D call. The CDR3 extends over 16 amino acids. V shed 1 base and J shed 0 bases, with 9 bases lying between them. Looked up from germline, CDR1 is KGHSH and CDR2 is LQKENI. The CDR3 is CASSPRMAATNEKLFF. CDR3 nucleotides: TGTGCCAGCTCACCACGGATGGCGGCAACTAATGAAAAACTGTTTTTT.

This clonotype was counted at least ten times. The chain links TRBV12-3 or TRBV12-4 to TRBJ1-1; TRBD1 matches 7 bases. J was trimmed by 0 bases and V by 3 bases; bases with no gene match: 4. The CDR3 has 15 amino acids. The DNA of the CDR3 is TGTGCCAGCAGTTTCAAGGGACAGCTGAACACTGAAGCTTTCTTT. It is translated as CASSFKGQLNTEAFF.

This clonotype was recorded many times. No conserved phenylalanine or tryptophan is present at the end of the CDR3, so a read error is the likely explanation. The limits of the CDR3 on the DNA are not certain, so only TCRdb's listed CDR3 is given. The chain links TRBV5-5 to TRBJ1-2. CDR1 SGHKS and CDR2 YYEKEE come from the germline V gene (reference sequence). The CDR3 length equals 13 residues, ends included. Here the CDR3 reads CASSLGTFSVGVN.

This clonotype was observed at least ten times. The genes are TRBV4-3 and TRBJ2-3; 10 nucleotides match TRBD1. CDR3 size: 19 residues. Unmatched junction bases numbered 12, after V lost 1 base and J lost 2 bases. Germline V gene lookup returns CDR1 LGHNA and CDR2 YSLEER. CDR3 DNA: TGCGCCAGCAGCCAAGCCGACCCCCGGAGACAGGGGGCCACAGATACGCAGTATTTT. Translation gives CASSQADPRRQGATDTQYF.

This clonotype has only a few counts. CDR3 nucleotides: TGTGCCAGCAGGGAGGGACCAGCGGGATTAATCTACAATGAGCAGTTCTTC. It translates to CASREGPAGLIYNEQFF. The chain carries TRBV6-6 and TRBJ2-1, with 7 bases lining up with TRBD2. The V and J ends lost 6 bases and 3 bases, in that order; junction bases with no gene match: 14. This CDR3 is built from 17 residues. The V gene's germline CDR1 is MNHNY and CDR2 SVGAGI (reference sequence).

This clonotype has at least ten counts. The chain joins TRBV9 to TRBJ2-7, with D possibly TRBD2 on 5 matching bases. V lost 3 bases to trimming and J lost 1 base, with 8 bases between them. There are 13 residues in the CDR3. Looked up from germline, CDR1 is SGDLS and CDR2 is YYNGEE. Written as DNA, the CDR3 is TGTGCCAGCAGCGCCGGGGAATCCTACGAGCAGTACTTC. Amino acid sequence: CASSAGESYEQYF. Drawing the rest from reference TRBV9 and TRBJ2-7, the complete variable domain is DSGVTQTPKHLITATGQRVTLRCSPRSGDLSVYWYQQSLDQGLQFLIQYYNGEERAKGNILERFSAQQFPDLHSELNLSSLELGDSALYFCASSAGESYEQYFGPGTRLTVT.

The table lists this clonotype with many counts. This chain joins TRBV6-6 and TRBJ1-5, with a possible D match to TRBD1 (5 bases). This CDR3 is 16 amino acids long. V lost 7 bases and J 4 bases, leaving 20 bases between the germline ends. Per the germline V gene, CDR1 is MNHNY and CDR2 is SVGAGI (reference sequence). The CDR3 here is CASKNSGNGGNQPQHF. CDR3 coding DNA: TGTGCCAGCAAAAATTCTGGGAATGGGGGTAATCAGCCCCAGCATTTT.

In DNA form, the CDR3 reads TGTGCCAGCAGCTTAGGTGGGGGCTCTTCCTTCGCGGGCGAGCAGTACTTC. This gives the protein CASSLGGGSSFAGEQYF. The chain joins TRBV7-2 to TRBJ2-7, with D possibly TRBD1 on 6 matching bases. Trimming left V 1 base short and J 6 bases short, with 22 bases between. Germline-derived CDR1 and CDR2 are SGHTA and FQGNSA. This CDR3 is built from 17 residues.

The chain employs TRBV7-2 and TRBJ1-1, with D unresolved. The CDR3 consists of 15 residues. The germline V gene encodes CDR1 SGHTA and CDR2 FQGNSA. The germline V and J ends were trimmed by 2 bases and 1 base, with 11 bases remaining between them. Here the CDR3 DNA reads TGTGCCAGCAGCTTATGGGCCAGCTCGAACACTGAAGCTTTCTTT. Translated: CASSLWASSNTEAFF.

This chain joins TRBV6-6 and TRBJ2-3; 7 bases line up with TRBD2. The CDR3 covers 15 residues. Germline V CDR1 and CDR2: MNHNY, SVGAGI (reference sequence). The V and J ends lost 8 bases and 1 base, in that order; junction bases with no gene match: 9. The CDR3 loop reads CASFRIAGGTDTQYF. Written as DNA, the CDR3 is TGTGCCAGCTTCCGCATTGCGGGAGGCACAGATACGCAGTATTTT.

This clonotype showed up many times. The V call is TRBV5-4, the J call TRBJ2-5, with TRBD2 matching 7 bases. CDR3 length equals 14 residues. From germline, CDR1 is SGHNT and CDR2 YYREEE (reference sequence). The V gene end was trimmed by 1 base and the J gene end by 2 bases; junction bases not matched to a gene: 2. The CDR3 region is CASSLPGLQETQYF. The CDR3 DNA reads as TGTGCCAGCAGCTTGCCGGGACTACAAGAGACCCAGTACTTC.

This clonotype was observed a handful of times. The rearrangement joins TRBV7-2 to TRBJ2-7; either TRBD1 or TRBD2 may supply D (5 bases each). V shed 5 bases and J shed 2 bases, with 13 bases lying between them. This CDR3 has 14 residues. The V gene's germline CDR1 is SGHTA and CDR2 FQGNSA. The CDR3: CASSLYTGPYEQYF. In DNA form, the CDR3 reads TGTGCCAGCAGCCTATACACGGGACCCTACGAGCAGTACTTC. Filled out from reference TRBV7-2 and TRBJ2-7, the complete variable domain reads GAGVSQSPSNKVTEKGKDVELRCDPISGHTALYWYRQSLGQGLEFLIYFQGNSAPDKSGLPSDRFSAERTGGSVSTLTIQRTQQEDSAVYLCASSLYTGPYEQYFGPGTRLTVT.

This clonotype occurred many times. This rearrangement joins TRBV12-2 to TRBJ1-4; the D call in the table, TRBD1, was not verified against the DNA. TRBV12-2 is labeled a pseudogene. The CDR3 totals 17 residues. The CDR3 sequence is CASRSRGPKATNEKLFF. The CDR3 DNA follows: TGTGCAAGTCGCTCAAGGGGACCGAAAGCAACTAATGAAAAACTGTTTTTT.

This clonotype came up many times. This chain uses TRBV4-3 with TRBJ1-3, with D hard to call. This CDR3 has 14 residues. The germline V and J ends were trimmed by 1 base and 3 bases, with 7 bases remaining between them. Germline CDR1 is LGHNA and CDR2 is YSLEER. The CDR3, as DNA: TGCGCCAGCAGCCAAGGACGCGATGGAAACACCATATATTTT. This translates into CASSQGRDGNTIYF.

Note on this clonotype: The junction departs from germline at one end; a sequencing error may be responsible. The chain carries TRBV3-1 and TRBJ2-6; 7 positions agree with TRBD2. Germline loops: CDR1 LGHDT, CDR2 YNNKEL (reference sequence). This CDR3 has 18 amino acids. CDR3 nucleotide sequence: TGTGCCAGCAGCCTGGGAGCGGGGAGAGCCTCTGGGGCCAACGTCCTGATTTTC. Translating it yields CASSLGAGRASGANVLIF. The complete variable domain, with remaining parts taken from reference TRBV3-1 and TRBJ2-6, reads DTAVSQTPKYLVTQMGNDKSIKCEQNLGHDTMYWYKQDSKKFLKIMFSYNNKELIINETVPNRFSPKSPDKAHLNLHINSLELGDSAVYFCASSLGAGRASGANVLIFGAGSRLTVL.

This clonotype was seen at least ten times. The rearrangement links TRBV7-2 to TRBJ1-5, with 8 bases identical to TRBD1. The V gene's germline CDR1 is SGHTA and CDR2 FQGNSA. CDR3 length: 16 residues. Trimming cost V 5 bases and J 6 bases; bases outside gene matches: 12. The CDR3 DNA reads as TGTGCCAGCAGCCCCCATGGGGCAGGGGGCGGTCAGCCCCAGCATTTT. Translation gives CASSPHGAGGGQPQHF.

The rearrangement links TRBV7-3 to TRBJ2-7; possibly TRBD1 for D (6 bases). V lost 1 base and J lost 1, with 11 bases in between. This CDR3 is 15 amino acids long. Per germline, CDR1 SGHTA and CDR2 FQGTGA. In DNA form, the CDR3 reads TGTGCCAGCAGCTTAAACAGGGCCCAATCCTACGAGCAGTACTTC. As protein: CASSLNRAQSYEQYF.

With regard to this clonotype: This may come from a read error, since a much larger clone is one base off. The chain couples TRBV7-2 to TRBJ1-5, with unresolved D. This CDR3 has 15 residues. Germline CDR1 and CDR2: SGHTA and FQGNSA. V was cut by 2 bases and J by 5 bases, with 13 bases left in between. The chain's CDR3 is CASSLMAGGYQPQHF. The CDR3 DNA is TGTGCCAGCAGCTTAATGGCAGGAGGCTATCAGCCCCAGCATTTT. The full variable domain, with the rest looked up from reference TRBV7-2 and TRBJ1-5, is GAGVSQSPSNKVTEKGKDVELRCDPISGHTALYWYRQSLGQGLEFLIYFQGNSAPDKSGLPSDRFSAERTGGSVSTLTIQRTQQEDSAVYLCASSLMAGGYQPQHFGDGTRLSIL.